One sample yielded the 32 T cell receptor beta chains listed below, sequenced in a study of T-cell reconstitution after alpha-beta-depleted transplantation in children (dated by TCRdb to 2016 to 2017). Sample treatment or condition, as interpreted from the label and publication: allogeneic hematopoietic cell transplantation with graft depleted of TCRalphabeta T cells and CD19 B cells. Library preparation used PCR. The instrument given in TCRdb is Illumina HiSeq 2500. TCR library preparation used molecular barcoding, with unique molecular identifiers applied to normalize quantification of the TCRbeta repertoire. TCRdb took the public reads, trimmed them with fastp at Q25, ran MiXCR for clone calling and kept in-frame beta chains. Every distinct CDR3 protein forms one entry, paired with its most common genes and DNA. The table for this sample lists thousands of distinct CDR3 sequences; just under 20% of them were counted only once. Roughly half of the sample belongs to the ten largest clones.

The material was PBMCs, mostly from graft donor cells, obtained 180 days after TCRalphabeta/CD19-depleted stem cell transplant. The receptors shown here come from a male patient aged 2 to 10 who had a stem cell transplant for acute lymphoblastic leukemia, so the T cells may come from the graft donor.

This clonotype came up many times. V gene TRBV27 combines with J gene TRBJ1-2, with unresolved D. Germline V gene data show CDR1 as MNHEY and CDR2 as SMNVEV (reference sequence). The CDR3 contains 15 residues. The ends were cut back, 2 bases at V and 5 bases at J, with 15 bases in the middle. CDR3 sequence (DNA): TGTGCCAGCAGTTTAACCGGACGGATTCGGTATGGCTACACCTTC. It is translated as CASSLTGRIRYGYTF.

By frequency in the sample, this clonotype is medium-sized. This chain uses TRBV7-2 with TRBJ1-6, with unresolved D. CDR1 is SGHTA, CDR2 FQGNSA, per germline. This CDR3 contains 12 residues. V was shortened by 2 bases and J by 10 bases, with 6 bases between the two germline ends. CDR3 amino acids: CASSLPGSPLHF. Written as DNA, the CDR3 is TGTGCCAGCAGCTTACCGGGGTCACCCCTCCACTTT.

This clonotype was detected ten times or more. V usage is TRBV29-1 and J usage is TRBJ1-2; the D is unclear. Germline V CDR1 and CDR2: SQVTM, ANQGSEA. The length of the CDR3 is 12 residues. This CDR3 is CSARGLSNGYTF. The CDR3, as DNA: TGCAGTGCACGGGGTCTAAGTAATGGCTACACCTTC.

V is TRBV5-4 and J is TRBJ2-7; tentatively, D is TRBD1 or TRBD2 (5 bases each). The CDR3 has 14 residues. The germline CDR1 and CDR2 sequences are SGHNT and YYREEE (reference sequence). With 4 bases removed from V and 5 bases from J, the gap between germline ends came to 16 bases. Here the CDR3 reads CASSTPRDANEQYF. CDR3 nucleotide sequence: TGTGCCAGCAGCACTCCCCGGGACGCTAACGAGCAGTACTTC.

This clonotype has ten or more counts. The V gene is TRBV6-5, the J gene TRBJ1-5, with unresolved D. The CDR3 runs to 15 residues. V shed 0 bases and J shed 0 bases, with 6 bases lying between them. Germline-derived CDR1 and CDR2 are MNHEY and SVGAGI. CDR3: CASSYSNLSNQPQHF. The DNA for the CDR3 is TGTGCCAGCAGTTACTCGAACCTTAGCAATCAGCCCCAGCATTTT.

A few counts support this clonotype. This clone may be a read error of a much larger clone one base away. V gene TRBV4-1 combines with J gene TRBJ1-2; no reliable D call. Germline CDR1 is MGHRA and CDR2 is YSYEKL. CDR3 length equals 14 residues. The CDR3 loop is CASSQLRIGYGDTF. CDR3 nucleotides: TGCGCCAGCAGCCAACTGCGGATAGGGTATGGCGACACCTTC.

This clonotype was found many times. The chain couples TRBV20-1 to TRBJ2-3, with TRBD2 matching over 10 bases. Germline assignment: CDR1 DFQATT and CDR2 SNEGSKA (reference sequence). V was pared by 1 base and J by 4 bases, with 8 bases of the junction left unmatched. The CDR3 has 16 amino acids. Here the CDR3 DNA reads TGCAGTGCTAGAGTAGCTAGCGGGAGAGGGTCAGATACGCAGTATTTT. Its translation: CSARVASGRGSDTQYF.

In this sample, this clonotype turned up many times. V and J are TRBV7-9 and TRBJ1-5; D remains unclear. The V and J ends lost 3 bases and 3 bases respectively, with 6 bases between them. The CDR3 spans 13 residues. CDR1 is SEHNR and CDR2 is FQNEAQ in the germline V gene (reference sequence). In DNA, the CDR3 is TGTGCCAGCAGCTTCGAATACAATCAGCCCCAGCATTTT. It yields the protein CASSFEYNQPQHF.

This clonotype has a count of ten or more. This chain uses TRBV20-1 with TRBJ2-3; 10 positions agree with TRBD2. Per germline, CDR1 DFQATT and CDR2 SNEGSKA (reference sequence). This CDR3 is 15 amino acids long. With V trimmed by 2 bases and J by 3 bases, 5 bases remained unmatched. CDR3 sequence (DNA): TGCAGTGCTAGATTCCCACTAGCGGGGACAGATACGCAGTATTTT. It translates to CSARFPLAGTDTQYF.

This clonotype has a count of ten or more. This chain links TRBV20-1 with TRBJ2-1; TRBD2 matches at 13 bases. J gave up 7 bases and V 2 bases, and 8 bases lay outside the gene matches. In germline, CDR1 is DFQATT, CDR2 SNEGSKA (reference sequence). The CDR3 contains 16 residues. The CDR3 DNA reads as TGCAGTGCTAGATTCCACAAACTAGCGGGAGGGAATGAGCAGTTCTTC. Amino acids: CSARFHKLAGGNEQFF.

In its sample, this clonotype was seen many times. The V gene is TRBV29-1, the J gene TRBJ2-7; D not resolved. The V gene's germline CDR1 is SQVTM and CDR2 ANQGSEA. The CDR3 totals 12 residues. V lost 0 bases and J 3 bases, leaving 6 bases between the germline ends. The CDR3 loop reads CSVEDLGYEQYF. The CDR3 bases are TGCAGCGTTGAAGATCTGGGCTACGAGCAGTACTTC.

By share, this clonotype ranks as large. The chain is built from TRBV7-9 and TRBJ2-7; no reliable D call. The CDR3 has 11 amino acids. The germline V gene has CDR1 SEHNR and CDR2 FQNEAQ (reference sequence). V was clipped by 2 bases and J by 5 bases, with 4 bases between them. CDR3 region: CASSLPDEQYF. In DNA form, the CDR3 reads TGTGCCAGCAGCTTACCGGACGAGCAGTACTTC.

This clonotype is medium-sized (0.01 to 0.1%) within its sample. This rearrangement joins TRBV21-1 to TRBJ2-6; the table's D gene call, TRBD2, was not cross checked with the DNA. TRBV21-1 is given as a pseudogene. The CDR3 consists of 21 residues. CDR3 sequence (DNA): TGTGCCAGCAGCAAAACGTCTGGGGGACTAGCGGGAGGGGTGGGGGCCAACGTCCTGACTTTC. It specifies CASSKTSGGLAGGVGANVLTF.

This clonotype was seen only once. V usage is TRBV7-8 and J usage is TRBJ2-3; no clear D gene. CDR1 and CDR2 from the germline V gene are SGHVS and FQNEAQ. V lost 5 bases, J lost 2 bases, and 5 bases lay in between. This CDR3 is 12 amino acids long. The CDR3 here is CASSVITDTQYF. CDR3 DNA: TGTGCCAGCAGCGTTATCACAGATACGCAGTATTTT.

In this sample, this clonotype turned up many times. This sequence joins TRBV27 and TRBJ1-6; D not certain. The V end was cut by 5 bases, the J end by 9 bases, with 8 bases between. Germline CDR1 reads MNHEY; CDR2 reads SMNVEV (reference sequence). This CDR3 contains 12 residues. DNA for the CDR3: TGTGCCAGCAGTCCCGGTCGTTCACCCCTCCACTTT. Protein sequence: CASSPGRSPLHF.

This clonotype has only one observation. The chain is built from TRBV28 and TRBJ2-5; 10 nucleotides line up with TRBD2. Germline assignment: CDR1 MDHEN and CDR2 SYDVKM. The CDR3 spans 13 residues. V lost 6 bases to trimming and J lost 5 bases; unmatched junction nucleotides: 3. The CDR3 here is CASSLLAGETQYF. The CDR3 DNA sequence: TGTGCCAGCAGCCTACTAGCGGGGGAGACCCAGTACTTC.

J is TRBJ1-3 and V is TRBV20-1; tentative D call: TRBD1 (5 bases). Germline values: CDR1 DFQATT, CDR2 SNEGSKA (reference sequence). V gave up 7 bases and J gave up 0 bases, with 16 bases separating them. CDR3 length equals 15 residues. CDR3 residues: CSGQARGSSGNTIYF. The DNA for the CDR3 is TGCAGTGGGCAGGCTCGGGGCTCCTCTGGAAACACCATATATTTT.

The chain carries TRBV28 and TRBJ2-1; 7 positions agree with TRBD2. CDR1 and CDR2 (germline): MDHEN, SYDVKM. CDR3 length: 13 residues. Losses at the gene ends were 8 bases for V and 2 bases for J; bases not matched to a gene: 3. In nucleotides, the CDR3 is TGTGCCAGCCCGGGAGGCACCTACAATGAGCAGTTCTTC. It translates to CASPGGTYNEQFF.

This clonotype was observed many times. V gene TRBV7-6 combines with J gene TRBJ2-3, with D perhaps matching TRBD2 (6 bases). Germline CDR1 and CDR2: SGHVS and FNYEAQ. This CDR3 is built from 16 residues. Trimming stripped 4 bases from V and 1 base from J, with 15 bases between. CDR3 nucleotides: TGTGCCAGCAGCTCGCCCCCCGGGACTCGCACAGATACGCAGTATTTT. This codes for CASSSPPGTRTDTQYF.

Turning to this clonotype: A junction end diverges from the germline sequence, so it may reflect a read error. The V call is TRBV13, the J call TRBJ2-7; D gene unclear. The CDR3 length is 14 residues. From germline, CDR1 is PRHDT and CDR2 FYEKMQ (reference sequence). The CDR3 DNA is TGTGCCAGCAGCCCGTCAGGCGGATCCTACAAGCAGTACTTC. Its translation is CASSPSGGSYKQYF.

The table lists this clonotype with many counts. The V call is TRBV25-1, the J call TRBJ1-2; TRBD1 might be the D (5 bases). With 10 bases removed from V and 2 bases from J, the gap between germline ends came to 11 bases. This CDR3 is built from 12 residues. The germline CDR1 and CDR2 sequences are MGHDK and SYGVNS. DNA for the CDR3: TGTGCCACCTCCGGGGGGAACTATGGCTACACCTTC. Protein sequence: CATSGGNYGYTF.

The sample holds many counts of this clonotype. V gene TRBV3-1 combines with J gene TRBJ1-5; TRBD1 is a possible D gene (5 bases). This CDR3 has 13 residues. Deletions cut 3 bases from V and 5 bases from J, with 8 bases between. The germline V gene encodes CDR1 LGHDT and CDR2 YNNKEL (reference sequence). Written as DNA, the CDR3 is TGTGCCAGCAGCCAGCAGGGATATCAGCCCCAGCATTTT. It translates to CASSQQGYQPQHF. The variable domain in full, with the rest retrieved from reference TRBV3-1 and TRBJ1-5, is DTAVSQTPKYLVTQMGNDKSIKCEQNLGHDTMYWYKQDSKKFLKIMFSYNNKELIINETVPNRFSPKSPDKAHLNLHINSLELGDSAVYFCASSQQGYQPQHFGDGTRLSIL.

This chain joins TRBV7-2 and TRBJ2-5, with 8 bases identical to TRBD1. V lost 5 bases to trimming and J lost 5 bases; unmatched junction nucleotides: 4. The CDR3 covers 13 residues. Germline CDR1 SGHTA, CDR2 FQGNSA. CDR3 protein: CASSPNRGETQYF. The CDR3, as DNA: TGTGCCAGCAGCCCGAACAGGGGGGAGACCCAGTACTTC.

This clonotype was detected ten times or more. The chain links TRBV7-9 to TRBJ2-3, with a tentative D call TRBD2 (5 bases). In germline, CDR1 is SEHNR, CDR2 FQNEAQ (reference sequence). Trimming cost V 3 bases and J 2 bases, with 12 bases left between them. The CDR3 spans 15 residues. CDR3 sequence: CASSFLASFTDTQYF. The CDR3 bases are TGTGCCAGCAGCTTTCTCGCTAGCTTCACAGATACGCAGTATTTT.

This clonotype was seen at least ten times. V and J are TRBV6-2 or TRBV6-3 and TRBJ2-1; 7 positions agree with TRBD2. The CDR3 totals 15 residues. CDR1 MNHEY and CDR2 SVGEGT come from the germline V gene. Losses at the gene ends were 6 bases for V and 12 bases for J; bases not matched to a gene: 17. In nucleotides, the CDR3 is TGTGCCAGCAGCATTAGCGGGCGTTTGGGGGTTGGGCAGTTCTTC. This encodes CASSISGRLGVGQFF.

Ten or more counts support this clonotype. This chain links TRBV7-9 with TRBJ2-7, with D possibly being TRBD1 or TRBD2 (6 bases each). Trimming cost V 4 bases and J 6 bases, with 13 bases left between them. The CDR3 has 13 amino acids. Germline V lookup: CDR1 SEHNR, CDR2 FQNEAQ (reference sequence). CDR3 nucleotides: TGTGCCAGCAGCTCCAGACTAGGGGGCGAGCAGTACTTC. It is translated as CASSSRLGGEQYF.

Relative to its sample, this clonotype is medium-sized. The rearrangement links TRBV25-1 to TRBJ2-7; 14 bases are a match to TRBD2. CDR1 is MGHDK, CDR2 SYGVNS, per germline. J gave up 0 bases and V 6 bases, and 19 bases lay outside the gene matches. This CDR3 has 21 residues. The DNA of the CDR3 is TGTGCCAGCAGATTTATAGATCCGGGACTAGCGGGGGCACTCCACTCCTACGAGCAGTACTTC. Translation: CASRFIDPGLAGALHSYEQYF.

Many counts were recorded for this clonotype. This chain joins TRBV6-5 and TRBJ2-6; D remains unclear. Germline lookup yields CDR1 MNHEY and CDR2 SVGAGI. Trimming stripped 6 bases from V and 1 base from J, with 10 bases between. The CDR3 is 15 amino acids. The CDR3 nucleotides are TGTGCCAGCAGATTATCTGGATCTGGGGCCAACGTCCTGACTTTC. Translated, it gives CASRLSGSGANVLTF.

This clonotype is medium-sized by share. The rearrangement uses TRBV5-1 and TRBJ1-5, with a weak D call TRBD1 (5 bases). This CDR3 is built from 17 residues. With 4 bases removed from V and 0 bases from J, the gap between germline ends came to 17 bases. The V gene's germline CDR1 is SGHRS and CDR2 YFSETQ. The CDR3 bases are TGCGCCAGCAGCCCCGGAGACAGTACCTATAGCAATCAGCCCCAGCATTTT. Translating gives CASSPGDSTYSNQPQHF.

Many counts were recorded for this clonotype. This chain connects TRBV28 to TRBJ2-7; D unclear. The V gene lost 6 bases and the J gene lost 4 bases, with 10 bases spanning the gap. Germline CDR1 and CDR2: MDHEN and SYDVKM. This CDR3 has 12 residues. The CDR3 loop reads CASRGLNYEQYF. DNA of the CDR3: TGTGCCAGCAGAGGGCTGAATTACGAGCAGTACTTC.

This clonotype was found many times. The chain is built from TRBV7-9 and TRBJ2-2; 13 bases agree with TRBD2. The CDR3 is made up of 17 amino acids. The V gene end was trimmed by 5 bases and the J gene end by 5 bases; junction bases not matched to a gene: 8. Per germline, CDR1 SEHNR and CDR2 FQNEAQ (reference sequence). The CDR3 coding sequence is TGTGCCAGCAGCCAAGCTACTAGCGGGAGGGAAACCGGGGAGCTGTTTTTT. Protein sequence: CASSQATSGRETGELFF.

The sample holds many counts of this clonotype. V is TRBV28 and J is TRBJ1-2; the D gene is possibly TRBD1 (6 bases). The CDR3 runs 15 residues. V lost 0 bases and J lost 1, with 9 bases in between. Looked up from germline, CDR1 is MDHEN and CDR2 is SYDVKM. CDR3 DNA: TGTGCCAGCAGTTTATGGAGGGGACATAACTATGGCTACACCTTC. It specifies CASSLWRGHNYGYTF.